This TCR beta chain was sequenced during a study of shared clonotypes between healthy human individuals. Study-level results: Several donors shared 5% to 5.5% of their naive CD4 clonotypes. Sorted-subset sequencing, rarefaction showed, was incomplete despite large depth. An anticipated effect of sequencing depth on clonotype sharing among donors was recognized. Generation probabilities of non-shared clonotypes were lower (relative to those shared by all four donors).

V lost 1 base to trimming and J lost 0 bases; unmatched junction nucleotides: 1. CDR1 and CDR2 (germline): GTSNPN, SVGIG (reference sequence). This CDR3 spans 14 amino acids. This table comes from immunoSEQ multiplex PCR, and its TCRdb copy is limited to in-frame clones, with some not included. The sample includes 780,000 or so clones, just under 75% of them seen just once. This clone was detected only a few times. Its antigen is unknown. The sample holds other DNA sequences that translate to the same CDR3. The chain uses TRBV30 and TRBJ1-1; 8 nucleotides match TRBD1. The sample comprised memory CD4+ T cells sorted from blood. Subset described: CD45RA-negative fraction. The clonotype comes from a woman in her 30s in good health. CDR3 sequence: CAWSEDRVNTEAFF. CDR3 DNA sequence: TGTGCCTGGAGTGAGGACAGGGTGAACACTGAAGCTTTCTTT.